Listed below are T cell receptor beta chains from one sample, sequenced in a study of human T cells and chemical hapten exposure. TCRdb redid the calling of the RACE reads with MiXCR, one entry per CDR3 protein. The table shows some 36,000 distinct CDR3 sequences, with around 10% occurring only once. The specimen comprised whole blood, sampled in connection with sensitization to the hapten diphenylcyclopropenone (DPC). These receptor sequences come from a man over 45 with alopecia areata. Some clones in this sample may be carry-over from other donors' samples. CDR3s include the opening cysteine and the closing phenylalanine or tryptophan. The order of the fields is clone size, V gene, J gene, D gene, CDR3 protein, CDR3 DNA. The D gene is left open where the match is weak. A clone size is listed for some rows: how often the clone was seen (once, few, many), or a class if it is expanded.

many,TRBV10-2,TRBJ1-1,TRBD1,CASSEQGRTEAFF,TGCGCCAGCAGTGAACAGGGGAGGACTGAAGCTTTCTTT
.,TRBV12-3/TRBV12-4,TRBJ1-1,TRBD1,CASSQTGSNTEAFF,TGTGCCAGCAGCCAGACAGGGTCGAACACTGAAGCTTTCTTT
many,TRBV12-3/TRBV12-4,TRBJ2-5,.,CASSFLSYQETQYF,TGTGCCAGCAGTTTTCTTTCGTACCAAGAGACCCAGTACTTC
many,TRBV9,TRBJ2-7,TRBD2,CASRRGLAESYEQYF,TGTGCCAGCAGGAGGGGACTAGCGGAATCCTACGAGCAGTACTTC
many,TRBV30,TRBJ2-6,TRBD1,CAGTGTGANVLTF,TGTGCCGGGACAGGGACCGGGGCCAACGTCCTGACTTTC
few,TRBV20-1,TRBJ1-6,.,CSARAGISSYNSPLHF,TGCAGTGCTAGGGCAGGGATCAGCTCCTATAATTCACCCCTCCACTTT
many,TRBV4-2,TRBJ1-2,.,CASSQDRTASYGYTF,TGTGCCAGCAGCCAAGATAGGACAGCCAGCTATGGCTACACCTTC
many,TRBV12-3/TRBV12-4,TRBJ2-7,TRBD2,CASSKPGLPYEQYF,TGTGCCAGCAGCAAGCCGGGACTACCCTACGAGCAGTACTTC
few,TRBV19,TRBJ2-3,.,CASSIEEGPDTQYF,TGTGCCAGTAGTATAGAAGAGGGTCCAGATACGCAGTATTTT
few,TRBV3-1,TRBJ2-1,TRBD2,CASSLSGASRYNEQFF,TGTGCCAGCAGCCTGAGCGGGGCTAGCCGCTACAATGAGCAGTTCTTC
many,TRBV15,TRBJ1-5,.,CATSRDRTGNQPQHF,TGTGCCACCAGCAGAGATAGGACAGGCAATCAGCCCCAGCATTTT
few,TRBV18,TRBJ2-3,.,CASSLNEGSTDTQYF,TGTGCCAGCTCACTTAACGAGGGTTCGACAGATACGCAGTATTTT
.,TRBV4-1,TRBJ2-2,.,CASSQDWTGELFF,TGCGCCAGCAGCCAAGATTGGACCGGGGAGCTGTTTTTT
many,TRBV5-1,TRBJ1-1,.,CASGTSQGEAFF,TGCGCCAGCGGGACCAGCCAGGGTGAAGCTTTCTTT
many,TRBV18,TRBJ2-3,TRBD1,CASSPAQGVTDTQYF,TGTGCCAGCTCACCTGCACAGGGGGTGACAGATACGCAGTATTTT
few,TRBV28,TRBJ2-4,.,CASSLLITMGIQYF,TGTGCCAGCAGTCTGCTCATAACCATGGGCATTCAGTACTTC
many,TRBV5-5,TRBJ1-5,.,CASSLQATSNQPQHF,TGTGCCAGCAGCCTACAGGCTACTAGCAATCAGCCCCAGCATTTT
few,TRBV28,TRBJ2-2,.,CASRDRLAVNTGELFF,TGTGCCAGCAGAGATCGTTTAGCGGTAAACACCGGGGAGCTGTTTTTT
many,TRBV18,TRBJ2-7,.,CASSPGGSEQYF,TGTGCCAGCTCACCCGGGGGTAGCGAGCAGTACTTC
many,TRBV7-9,TRBJ1-2,.,CASSFPSNYGYTF,TGTGCCAGCAGCTTCCCGTCTAACTATGGCTACACCTTC
few,TRBV5-1,TRBJ2-7,TRBD1,CASRREDRAAYEQYF,TGCGCCAGCAGGCGTGAGGACAGGGCAGCCTACGAGCAGTACTTC
many,TRBV5-1,TRBJ2-7,TRBD1,CASSYPTGTHEQYF,TGCGCCAGCAGCTACCCGACAGGGACCCACGAGCAGTACTTC
many,TRBV30,TRBJ2-2,TRBD1,CACNLQGWTGELFF,TGTGCCTGTAATCTACAGGGGTGGACCGGGGAGCTGTTTTTT
few,TRBV25-1,TRBJ2-7,TRBD2,CASRGGLAAYEQYF,TGTGCCAGCAGGGGCGGACTAGCCGCCTACGAGCAGTACTTC
few,TRBV7-9,TRBJ2-1,.,CASSLGELAKFF,TGTGCCAGCAGCTTAGGGGAGCTAGCCAAGTTCTTC
.,TRBV6-5,TRBJ2-5,.,CASRGGGKTQYF,TGTGCCAGCCGAGGGGGAGGAAAGACCCAGTACTTC
few,TRBV6-2/TRBV6-3,TRBJ1-1,TRBD1,CASSTQGARTEAFF,TGTGCCAGCAGTACCCAGGGGGCGCGCACTGAAGCTTTCTTT
many,TRBV5-1,TRBJ2-2,.,CASSPLSGPGELFF,TGCGCCAGCAGCCCGCTTAGCGGTCCCGGGGAGCTGTTTTTT
many,TRBV28,TRBJ2-1,.,CASTRFGSSREQFF,TGTGCCAGCACCCGCTTCGGTTCGAGTCGAGAGCAGTTCTTC
few,TRBV7-6,TRBJ1-6,TRBD1,CASSLRQGGNSPLHF,TGTGCCAGCAGCTTACGACAGGGGGGGAATTCACCCCTCCACTTT
.,TRBV7-3,TRBJ2-7,TRBD1,CASSSGTGVSNEQYF,TGTGCCAGCAGCTCCGGGACAGGGGTAAGCAACGAGCAGTACTTC
few,TRBV7-9,TRBJ1-2,.,CASSLVPPRPTGAPGYTF,TGTGCCAGCAGCTTAGTACCCCCGCGCCCGACAGGAGCACCGGGCTACACCTTC
.,TRBV12-3/TRBV12-4,TRBJ1-6,.,CASNSQGGSPLHF,TGTGCCAGCAACTCGCAGGGAGGATCACCCCTCCACTTT
.,TRBV7-2,TRBJ2-2,.,CASSLQLGELFF,TGTGCCAGCAGCTTACAATTAGGGGAGCTGTTTTTT
.,TRBV6-2/TRBV6-3,TRBJ1-6,TRBD1,CASSRTGNNSPLHF,TGTGCCAGCAGCCGGACAGGGAATAATTCACCCCTCCACTTT
many,TRBV7-9,TRBJ1-2,.,CASSPHLGGYTF,TGTGCCAGCAGCCCGCATCTTGGCGGCTACACCTTC
many,TRBV4-3,TRBJ2-3,.,CASSQDQVLGGLSSTDTQYF,TGCGCCAGCAGCCAAGATCAGGTACTAGGAGGGCTAAGTAGCACAGATACGCAGTATTTT
.,TRBV11-2,TRBJ2-7,.,CASSLASSTEWTYEQYF,TGTGCCAGCAGCTTAGCGTCTTCAACGGAGTGGACCTACGAGCAGTACTTC
.,TRBV9,TRBJ2-7,TRBD2,CASSVGLAGGGYEQYF,TGTGCCAGCAGCGTAGGTCTAGCGGGAGGCGGCTACGAGCAGTACTTC
.,TRBV7-2,TRBJ2-7,.,CASQTQPGASYEQYF,TGTGCCAGCCAAACCCAGCCCGGGGCCTCCTACGAGCAGTACTTC
few,TRBV20-1,TRBJ2-5,.,CSAGTPEETQYF,TGCAGTGCTGGGACACCCGAAGAGACCCAGTACTTC
few,TRBV29-1,TRBJ1-4,.,CSVLDSPNEKLFF,TGCAGCGTCCTGGACAGTCCTAATGAAAAACTGTTTTTT
few,TRBV28,TRBJ1-4,.,CASSPYRANNEKLFF,TGTGCCAGCAGCCCATACCGGGCTAACAATGAAAAACTGTTTTTT
many,TRBV11-2,TRBJ2-1,.,CASSLGRSSDLYNEQFF,TGTGCCAGCAGCTTAGGGCGGTCTAGCGACCTCTACAATGAGCAGTTCTTC
many,TRBV2,TRBJ1-4,.,CASSASRNNEKLFF,TGTGCCAGCAGTGCTTCGAGGAATAATGAAAAACTGTTTTTT
many,TRBV5-4,TRBJ1-1,.,CASSLAVYTEAFF,TGTGCCAGCAGCCTGGCTGTATACACTGAAGCTTTCTTT
many,TRBV6-2/TRBV6-3,TRBJ2-3,TRBD2,CASTNVGLAVRGDRDTQYF,TGTGCCAGCACCAACGTGGGACTAGCGGTTCGAGGCGATCGAGATACGCAGTATTTT
many,TRBV29-1,TRBJ1-2,.,CSVEDTQNYGYTF,TGCAGCGTTGAGGATACACAGAACTATGGCTACACCTTC
many,TRBV18,TRBJ2-7,.,CASSPPRDGPLVEQYF,TGTGCCAGCTCACCACCACGAGACGGTCCCCTCGTCGAGCAGTACTTC